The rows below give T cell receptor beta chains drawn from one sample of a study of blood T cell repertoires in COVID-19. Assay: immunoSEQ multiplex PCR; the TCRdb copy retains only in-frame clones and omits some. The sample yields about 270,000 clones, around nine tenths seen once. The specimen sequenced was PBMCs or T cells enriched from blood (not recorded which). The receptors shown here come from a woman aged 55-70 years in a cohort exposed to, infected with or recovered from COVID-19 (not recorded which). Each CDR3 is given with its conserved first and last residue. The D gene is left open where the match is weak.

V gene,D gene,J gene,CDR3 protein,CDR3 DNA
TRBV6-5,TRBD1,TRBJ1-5,CASRPIGTGDQPQHF,TGTGCCAGCAGACCTATCGGGACAGGAGATCAGCCCCAGCATTTT
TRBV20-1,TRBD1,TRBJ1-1,CSADDRVKAFF,TGCAGTGCGGATGACAGGGTTAAAGCTTTCTTT
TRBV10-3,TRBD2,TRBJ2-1,CAISEGLAGERDEQFF,TGTGCCATCAGTGAGGGGCTAGCGGGAGAACGGGATGAGCAGTTCTTC
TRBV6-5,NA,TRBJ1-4,CASSYSGGWANEKLFF,TGTGCCAGCAGTTACTCGGGAGGCTGGGCTAATGAAAAACTGTTTTTT
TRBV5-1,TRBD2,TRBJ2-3,CASSLNSGRDTQYF,TGCGCCAGCAGCTTGAATAGCGGGAGAGATACGCAGTATTTT
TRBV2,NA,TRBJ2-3,CASRAGPNTDTQYF,TGTGCCAGCAGGGCAGGGCCGAACACAGATACGCAGTATTTT
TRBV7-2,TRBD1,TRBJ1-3,CASSFGQGGSGNTIYF,TGTGCCAGCAGCTTTGGACAGGGGGGCTCTGGAAACACCATATATTTT
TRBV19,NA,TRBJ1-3,CASSIFQGGNTIYF,TGTGCCAGTAGTATCTTCCAGGGAGGAAACACCATATATTTT
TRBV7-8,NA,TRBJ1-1,CASSLGHMNTEAFF,TGTGCCAGCAGCTTGGGACATATGAACACTGAAGCTTTCTTT
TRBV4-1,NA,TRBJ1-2,CASSLRDLDGYGYTF,TGCGCCAGCAGCCTCCGGGACTTGGATGGCTATGGCTACACCTTC
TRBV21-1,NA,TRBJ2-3,CASSNFAGLAGFEWITDTQYF,TGTGCCAGCAGCAACTTCGCTGGACTAGCGGGATTTGAATGGATCACAGATACGCAGTATTTT
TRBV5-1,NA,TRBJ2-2,CASSEFRNTGELFF,TGCGCCAGCAGCGAATTCAGAAACACCGGGGAGCTGTTTTTT
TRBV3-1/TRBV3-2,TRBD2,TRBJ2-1,CASSPSASGRSYNEQFF,TGTGCCAGCAGCCCTTCGGCTAGCGGGAGATCCTACAATGAGCAGTTCTTC
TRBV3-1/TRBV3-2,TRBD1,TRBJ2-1,CASSLGTGYNEQFF,TGTGCCAGCAGCCTCGGGACAGGGTACAATGAGCAGTTCTTC
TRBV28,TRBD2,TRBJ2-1,CASSPTSGRGNEQFF,TGTGCCAGCAGTCCCACTAGCGGGAGAGGCAATGAGCAGTTCTTC
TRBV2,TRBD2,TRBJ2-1,CASSRLADNEQFF,TGTGCCAGCAGCCGGCTAGCGGACAATGAGCAGTTCTTC
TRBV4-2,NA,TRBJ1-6,CASSQDFAGINSPLHF,TGTGCCAGCAGCCAAGATTTCGCAGGAATTAATTCACCCCTCCACTTT
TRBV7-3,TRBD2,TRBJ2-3,CASSSGTSGNTDTQYF,TGTGCCAGCAGCTCCGGGACTAGCGGCAACACAGATACGCAGTATTTT
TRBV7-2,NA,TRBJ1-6,CASSTQPPGYNSPLHF,TGTGCCAGCAGCACGCAGCCCCCGGGTTATAATTCACCCCTCCACTTT
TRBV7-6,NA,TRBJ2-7,CASSERTAGGEQYF,TGTGCCAGCAGCGAAAGGACCGCCGGGGGCGAGCAGTACTTC
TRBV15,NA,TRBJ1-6,CATSAGSSPLHF,TGTGCCACCAGCGCCGGGAGTTCACCCCTCCACTTT
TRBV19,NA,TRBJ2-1,CASSVSGSSYNEQFF,TGTGCCAGTAGTGTCAGCGGCAGCTCCTACAATGAGCAGTTCTTC